This is a list of T cell receptor beta chains from one sample in a study of OX40 agonist ivuxolimab in advanced cancers. Repertoires were generated with immunoSEQ multiplex PCR, while TCRdb's copy carries only in-frame clones and drops some. The sample carries roughly 61,000 clones, around 92% recorded once. Sequenced material: CD4+ or CD8+ T cells sorted from blood, taken in a trial of the OX40 agonist ivuxolimab. These receptor sequences come from an adult with an advanced solid tumor such as melanoma, head and neck, liver or kidney cancer. Both conserved end residues are part of each CDR3. D genes are given only for firm matches. Clone sizes are given selectively: once, few, many, or a class where the clone is expanded.

J gene: TRBJ2-3
clone size: -
V gene: TRBV19
D gene: -
CDR3 protein: CASSRGAGVGIDTQYF
CDR3 DNA: TGTGCCAGTAGTAGGGGAGCGGGTGTCGGAATAGATACGCAGTATTTT

J gene: TRBJ2-3
clone size: -
V gene: TRBV30
D gene: TRBD2
CDR3 protein: CAWRLAGALVTQYF
CDR3 DNA: TGTGCCTGGAGACTAGCGGGAGCACTCGTTACGCAGTATTTT

J gene: TRBJ2-1
clone size: -
V gene: TRBV4-3
D gene: -
CDR3 protein: CASSLERLSYNEQFF
CDR3 DNA: TGCGCCAGCAGCCTTGAAAGGCTATCCTACAATGAGCAGTTCTTC

J gene: TRBJ2-1
clone size: -
V gene: TRBV4-3
D gene: TRBD2
CDR3 protein: CASRETSGRANEQFF
CDR3 DNA: TGCGCCAGCAGGGAGACTAGCGGGAGGGCCAATGAGCAGTTCTTC

J gene: TRBJ2-5
clone size: -
V gene: TRBV27
D gene: TRBD2
CDR3 protein: CASSFSSGGTPETQYF
CDR3 DNA: TGTGCCAGCAGTTTCTCTAGCGGGGGGACCCCAGAGACCCAGTACTTC

J gene: TRBJ2-3
clone size: -
V gene: TRBV28
D gene: TRBD2
CDR3 protein: CASSSPGASGGQYF
CDR3 DNA: TGTGCCAGCAGTTCCCCGGGGGCTAGCGGGGGACAGTATTTT

J gene: TRBJ1-6
clone size: -
V gene: TRBV6-5
D gene: -
CDR3 protein: CASSYSNGVTLHF
CDR3 DNA: TGTGCCAGCAGTTACTCGAATGGGGTAACTCTCCACTTT

J gene: TRBJ2-1
clone size: -
V gene: TRBV13
D gene: TRBD2
CDR3 protein: CASSLGTSGKNEQFF
CDR3 DNA: TGTGCCAGCAGCCTTGGGACTAGCGGGAAGAATGAGCAGTTCTTC

J gene: TRBJ1-1
clone size: -
V gene: TRBV12-5
D gene: -
CDR3 protein: CASGFPDINTEAFF
CDR3 DNA: TGTGCTAGTGGTTTCCCCGACATTAACACTGAAGCTTTCTTT

J gene: TRBJ1-5
clone size: -
V gene: TRBV7-2
D gene: -
CDR3 protein: CASSSGQPSGLNQPQHF
CDR3 DNA: TGTGCCAGCAGCTCAGGACAGCCCTCGGGGTTGAATCAGCCCCAGCATTTT

J gene: TRBJ1-5
clone size: -
V gene: TRBV27
D gene: -
CDR3 protein: CATRRLDSNQPQHF
CDR3 DNA: TGTGCCACCAGGAGGTTGGATAGCAATCAGCCCCAGCATTTT

J gene: TRBJ1-6
clone size: -
V gene: TRBV28
D gene: -
CDR3 protein: CASSPYGSYNSPLHF
CDR3 DNA: TGTGCCAGCAGTCCCTACGGGTCCTATAATTCACCCCTCCACTTT

J gene: TRBJ2-7
clone size: few
V gene: TRBV5-6
D gene: -
CDR3 protein: CASSSSPNYEQYF
CDR3 DNA: TGTGCCAGCAGCTCCTCCCCTAACTACGAGCAGTACTTC

J gene: TRBJ2-1
clone size: few
V gene: TRBV19
D gene: -
CDR3 protein: CASSWGVTYNEQFF
CDR3 DNA: TGTGCCAGTAGTTGGGGTGTAACCTACAATGAGCAGTTCTTC

J gene: TRBJ1-3
clone size: -
V gene: TRBV4-1
D gene: -
CDR3 protein: CASSRGPGGTGNTIYF
CDR3 DNA: TGCGCCAGCAGCCGAGGTCCGGGAGGGACTGGAAACACCATATATTTT

J gene: TRBJ2-4
clone size: -
V gene: TRBV4-1
D gene: -
CDR3 protein: CASSQYRGLDLDF
CDR3 DNA: TGCGCCAGCAGCCAGTATCGGGGGCTTGATTTGGACTTC

J gene: TRBJ1-5
clone size: -
V gene: TRBV6-5
D gene: TRBD1
CDR3 protein: CASSQDRVSNQPQHF
CDR3 DNA: TGTGCCAGCAGCCAGGACAGGGTAAGCAATCAGCCCCAGCATTTT

J gene: TRBJ1-1
clone size: few
V gene: TRBV16
D gene: TRBD1
CDR3 protein: CASSHRQGIGPEAFF
CDR3 DNA: TGTGCCAGCAGCCACCGACAGGGTATCGGCCCTGAAGCTTTCTTT

J gene: TRBJ2-1
clone size: -
V gene: TRBV6-5
D gene: TRBD2
CDR3 protein: CASSYNRLAGGGEQFF
CDR3 DNA: TGTGCCAGCAGTTACAATCGACTAGCGGGAGGCGGAGAGCAGTTCTTC

J gene: TRBJ1-3
clone size: -
V gene: TRBV11-2
D gene: -
CDR3 protein: CASSVWTAGNTIYF
CDR3 DNA: TGTGCCAGCAGCGTTTGGACAGCTGGAAACACCATATATTTT

J gene: TRBJ2-7
clone size: -
V gene: TRBV27
D gene: TRBD1
CDR3 protein: CASISTGTGSYEQYF
CDR3 DNA: TGTGCCAGCATATCAACCGGGACAGGCAGCTACGAGCAGTACTTC

J gene: TRBJ1-1
clone size: -
V gene: TRBV4-2
D gene: -
CDR3 protein: CASSQGGGNSVLNTEAFF
CDR3 DNA: TGTGCCAGCAGCCAAGGAGGGGGTAACTCCGTCTTGAACACTGAAGCTTTCTTT

J gene: TRBJ1-5
clone size: -
V gene: TRBV4-1
D gene: -
CDR3 protein: CASSQDNQPQHF
CDR3 DNA: TGCGCCAGCAGCCAAGATAATCAGCCCCAGCATTTT

J gene: TRBJ2-5
clone size: few
V gene: TRBV4-1
D gene: -
CDR3 protein: CASSQDWEETQYF
CDR3 DNA: TGCGCCAGCAGCCAAGATTGGGAGGAGACCCAGTACTTC

J gene: TRBJ1-1
clone size: -
V gene: TRBV4-2
D gene: -
CDR3 protein: CASSQQPGWGTPTAFF
CDR3 DNA: TGTGCCAGCAGCCAACAACCTGGGTGGGGTACTCCGACGGCTTTCTTT

J gene: TRBJ1-2
clone size: few
V gene: TRBV7-9
D gene: -
CDR3 protein: CASSLDQYGYTF
CDR3 DNA: TGTGCCAGCAGCTTAGACCAGTATGGCTACACCTTC

J gene: TRBJ2-5
clone size: -
V gene: TRBV6-5
D gene: -
CDR3 protein: CASSRNLQETQYF
CDR3 DNA: TGTGCCAGCAGTCGTAACCTCCAAGAGACCCAGTACTTC

J gene: TRBJ2-1
clone size: -
V gene: TRBV11-2
D gene: TRBD1
CDR3 protein: CASSLAGQVLNEQFF
CDR3 DNA: TGTGCCAGCAGCTTAGCGGGACAGGTTCTCAATGAGCAGTTCTTC

J gene: TRBJ2-5
clone size: -
V gene: TRBV10-3
D gene: -
CDR3 protein: CAISESRETQYF
CDR3 DNA: TGTGCCATCAGTGAGTCGAGAGAGACCCAGTACTTC

J gene: TRBJ2-1
clone size: -
V gene: TRBV7-8
D gene: -
CDR3 protein: CASSATGPVVQFF
CDR3 DNA: TGTGCCAGCAGCGCCACAGGACCAGTCGTGCAGTTCTTC

J gene: TRBJ2-7
clone size: -
V gene: TRBV9
D gene: -
CDR3 protein: CASSVGGDYEQYF
CDR3 DNA: TGTGCCAGCAGCGTAGGCGGGGACTACGAGCAGTACTTC

J gene: TRBJ1-6
clone size: few
V gene: TRBV28
D gene: -
CDR3 protein: CASSTSSSPLHF
CDR3 DNA: TGTGCCAGCAGCACCTCGAGTTCACCCCTCCACTTT

J gene: TRBJ2-5
clone size: -
V gene: TRBV7-6
D gene: -
CDR3 protein: CASSLELPETQYF
CDR3 DNA: TGTGCCAGCAGCTTAGAGCTTCCCGAGACCCAGTACTTC

J gene: TRBJ1-2
clone size: -
V gene: TRBV9
D gene: TRBD1
CDR3 protein: CASSPGQGIGYTF
CDR3 DNA: TGTGCCAGCAGCCCGGGACAGGGTATAGGCTACACCTTC

J gene: TRBJ1-2
clone size: -
V gene: TRBV4-3
D gene: -
CDR3 protein: CASSQVHSAFYGYTF
CDR3 DNA: TGCGCCAGCAGCCAAGTACATTCTGCTTTCTATGGCTACACCTTC

J gene: TRBJ1-1
clone size: once
V gene: TRBV30
D gene: -
CDR3 protein: CAWSSGNTEAFF
CDR3 DNA: TGTGCCTGGAGTTCGGGGAACACTGAAGCTTTCTTT

J gene: TRBJ1-5
clone size: -
V gene: TRBV6-6
D gene: TRBD1
CDR3 protein: CASSLTGATEPQHF
CDR3 DNA: TGTGCCAGCAGTCTCACAGGGGCCACGGAGCCCCAGCATTTT

J gene: TRBJ1-1
clone size: -
V gene: TRBV19
D gene: -
CDR3 protein: CASSIDLLWGGANTEAFF
CDR3 DNA: TGTGCCAGTAGTATAGATCTGTTATGGGGCGGGGCGAATACTGAAGCTTTCTTT

J gene: TRBJ1-1
clone size: few
V gene: TRBV28
D gene: -
CDR3 protein: CASSLGQGFRTEAFF
CDR3 DNA: TGTGCCAGCAGTTTAGGCCAGGGGTTTCGCACTGAAGCTTTCTTT

J gene: TRBJ1-5
clone size: -
V gene: TRBV6-5
D gene: -
CDR3 protein: CASSFQGPNQPQHF
CDR3 DNA: TGTGCCAGCAGTTTTCAGGGACCCAATCAGCCCCAGCATTTT

J gene: TRBJ1-1
clone size: -
V gene: TRBV5-4
D gene: -
CDR3 protein: CASSFGGSDTEAFF
CDR3 DNA: TGTGCCAGCAGCTTCGGTGGCAGCGACACTGAAGCTTTCTTT

J gene: TRBJ1-1
clone size: -
V gene: TRBV7-9
D gene: -
CDR3 protein: CASSLEEFTEAFF
CDR3 DNA: TGTGCCAGCAGCTTAGAGGAATTCACTGAAGCTTTCTTT

J gene: TRBJ1-4
clone size: few
V gene: TRBV6-1
D gene: TRBD1
CDR3 protein: CASSEEGGTGNEKLFF
CDR3 DNA: TGTGCCAGCAGTGAAGAAGGCGGGACAGGGAATGAAAAACTGTTTTTT

J gene: TRBJ1-5
clone size: -
V gene: TRBV25-1
D gene: -
CDR3 protein: CASSDPGRGSYSNQPQHF
CDR3 DNA: TGTGCCAGCAGTGACCCGGGGAGGGGGTCATATAGCAATCAGCCCCAGCATTTT

J gene: TRBJ1-6
clone size: once
V gene: TRBV7-9
D gene: -
CDR3 protein: CASSLGSALEILHF
CDR3 DNA: TGTGCCAGCAGCTTAGGCTCAGCCCTAGAGATTCTCCACTTT

J gene: TRBJ1-1
clone size: -
V gene: TRBV6-5
D gene: -
CDR3 protein: CASSSWGVSTEAFF
CDR3 DNA: TGTGCCAGCAGTTCCTGGGGGGTCTCCACTGAAGCTTTCTTT

J gene: TRBJ2-1
clone size: -
V gene: TRBV9
D gene: -
CDR3 protein: CASSVGREQFF
CDR3 DNA: TGTGCCAGCAGCGTAGGCCGGGAGCAGTTCTTC

J gene: TRBJ2-5
clone size: -
V gene: TRBV12-5
D gene: -
CDR3 protein: CASGLGDGETQYF
CDR3 DNA: TGTGCTAGTGGTCTGGGGGACGGGGAGACCCAGTACTTC

J gene: TRBJ1-6
clone size: -
V gene: TRBV6-1
D gene: -
CDR3 protein: CASSEFEAGAYNSPLHF
CDR3 DNA: TGTGCCAGCAGTGAATTCGAGGCCGGGGCCTATAATTCACCCCTCCACTTT

J gene: TRBJ2-4
clone size: -
V gene: TRBV25-1
D gene: -
CDR3 protein: CASSELDGGDIQYF
CDR3 DNA: TGTGCCAGCAGTGAACTGGACGGAGGGGACATTCAGTACTTC

J gene: TRBJ1-5
clone size: -
V gene: TRBV4-3
D gene: -
CDR3 protein: CASSQGYRVSQPQHF
CDR3 DNA: TGCGCCAGCAGCCAGGGGTACAGGGTATCTCAGCCCCAGCATTTT

J gene: TRBJ2-1
clone size: -
V gene: TRBV5-1
D gene: -
CDR3 protein: CASSPIWGGPPNEQFF
CDR3 DNA: TGCGCCAGCAGCCCAATCTGGGGGGGGCCTCCCAATGAGCAGTTCTTC